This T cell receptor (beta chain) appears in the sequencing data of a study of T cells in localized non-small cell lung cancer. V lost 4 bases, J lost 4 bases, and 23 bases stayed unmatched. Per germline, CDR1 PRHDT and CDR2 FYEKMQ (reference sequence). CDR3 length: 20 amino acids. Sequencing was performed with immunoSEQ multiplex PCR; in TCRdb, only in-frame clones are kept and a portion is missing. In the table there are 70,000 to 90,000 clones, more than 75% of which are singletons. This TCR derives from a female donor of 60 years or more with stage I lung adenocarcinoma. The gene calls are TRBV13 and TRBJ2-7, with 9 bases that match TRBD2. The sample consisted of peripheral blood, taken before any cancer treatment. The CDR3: CASSSTYSETSGTLYYEQYF. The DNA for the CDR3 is TGTGCCAGCAGCTCCACCTATTCCGAGACTAGCGGAACGTTATATTACGAGCAGTACTTC.